This T cell receptor beta chain came from a study of human T cells and chemical hapten exposure. Whole-study context: Application of 0.01% DPC to the upper back was done by patch test, with a reading at 6 days. The patients were mostly female; they had alopecia areata, totalis or universalis.

As for time point: patch test 1, 2 weeks after DPC sensitization. Treatment here: therapeutic diphenylcyclopropenone sensitization with weekly scalp DPC. Suited to DPC and affected by alopecia, the donors ranged from 18 to 70 years old. This clonotype was observed at least ten times. Unique molecular identifiers were affixed to discrete cDNA molecules within the library. TCRdb passed the RACE reads through MiXCR, listing each CDR3 protein once. Seen here are approximately 400,000 distinct CDR3 sequences, approximately 5.1% observed once, and the top ten hold approximately 2.1%. The CDR3 is 14 amino acids. Germline loops: CDR1 SGHRS, CDR2 YFSETQ. The V gene lost 0 bases and the J gene lost 6 bases, with 11 bases spanning the gap.

This sequence was found in a woman in her forties or fifties with alopecia areata. Some clones in this sample may be carry-over from other donors' samples. V gene TRBV5-1 combines with J gene TRBJ2-3; D tentatively fits TRBD1 or TRBD2 (6 bases each). The source was whole blood, collected in connection with sensitization to the hapten diphenylcyclopropenone (DPC). CDR3 nucleotides: TGCGCCAGCAGCTTGGAGGGGGGCGAGGATACGCAGTATTTT. Its protein product is CASSLEGGEDTQYF.